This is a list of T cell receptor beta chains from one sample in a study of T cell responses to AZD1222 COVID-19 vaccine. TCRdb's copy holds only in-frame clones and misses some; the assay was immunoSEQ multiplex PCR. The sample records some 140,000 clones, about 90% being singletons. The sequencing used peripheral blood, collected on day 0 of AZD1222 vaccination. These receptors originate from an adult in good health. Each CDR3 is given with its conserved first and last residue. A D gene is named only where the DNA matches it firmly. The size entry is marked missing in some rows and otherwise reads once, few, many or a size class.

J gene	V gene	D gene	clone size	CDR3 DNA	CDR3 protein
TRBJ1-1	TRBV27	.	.	TGTGCCAGCACGAAGGGGGGGATGAACACTGAAGCTTTCTTT	CASTKGGMNTEAFF
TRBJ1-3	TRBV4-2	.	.	TGTGCCAGCAGCCAAGATGGTGGGGACCGAGGAAACACCATATATTTT	CASSQDGGDRGNTIYF
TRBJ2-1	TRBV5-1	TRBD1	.	TGCGCCAGCAGCGGAAAGGACAGGGGCCCCTCCTACAATGAGCAGTTCTTC	CASSGKDRGPSYNEQFF
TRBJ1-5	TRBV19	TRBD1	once	TGTGCCAGTAGTATAGTGACAGGGGAGAATCAGCCCCAGCATTTT	CASSIVTGENQPQHF
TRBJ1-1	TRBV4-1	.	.	TGCGCCAGCAGCCATCCGTCACCGGTGAACACTGAAGCTTTCTTT	CASSHPSPVNTEAFF
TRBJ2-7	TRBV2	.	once	TGTGCCAGCAGTGAAGAACTAGTCGAGGAGCAGTACTTC	CASSEELVEEQYF
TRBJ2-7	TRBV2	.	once	TGTGCCACCACCGATGGAGGGGCCCTAGAGCAGTACTTC	CATTDGGALEQYF
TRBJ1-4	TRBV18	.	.	TGTGCCAGCTCACCGCAGGGGACAACTAATGAAAAACTGTTTTTT	CASSPQGTTNEKLFF
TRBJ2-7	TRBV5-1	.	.	TGCGCCAGCAGCTTTGGTTCTTGGTCCGGGTCCTACGAGCAGTACTTC	CASSFGSWSGSYEQYF
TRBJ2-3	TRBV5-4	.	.	TGCGCCACGGGTACTCGCACAGATACGCAGTATTTT	CATGTRTDTQYF
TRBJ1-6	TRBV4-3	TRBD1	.	TGCGCCAGCAGCCAAGATATAGAGGACAGGGGGGCAAGGTCAGGTTCACCCCTCCACTTT	CASSQDIEDRGARSGSPLHF
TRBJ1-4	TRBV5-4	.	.	TGTGCCAGCAGCTCAGCCCATACCGATGAAAAACTGTTTTTT	CASSSAHTDEKLFF
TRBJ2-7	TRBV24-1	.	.	TGTGCCACCAGTTATGGCGGGACAGACATAAAAACAGCTTACGAGCAGTACTTC	CATSYGGTDIKTAYEQYF
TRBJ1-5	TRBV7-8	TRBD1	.	TGTGCCAGCAGCTCAACCGGGACAGGGGGCTTCGTTCAGCCCCAGCATTTT	CASSSTGTGGFVQPQHF
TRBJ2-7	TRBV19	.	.	TGTGCCAGTAAAAACAGCCAGAGCCAACCCTCCTACGAGCAGTACTTC	CASKNSQSQPSYEQYF
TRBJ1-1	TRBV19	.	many	TGTGCCAGTAGTCCCGGGACACCGAACACTGAAGCTTTCTTT	CASSPGTPNTEAFF
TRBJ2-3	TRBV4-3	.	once	TGCGCCAGCAGCCAAGAAGCCTATCACACAGATACGCAGTATTTT	CASSQEAYHTDTQYF
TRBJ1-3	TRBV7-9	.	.	TGTGCCAGCAGCTTAGGGATCTCTGGAAACACCATATATTTT	CASSLGISGNTIYF
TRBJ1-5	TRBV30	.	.	TGTGCCTGGAGTGGGACAGGCAATCAGCCCCAGCATTTT	CAWSGTGNQPQHF
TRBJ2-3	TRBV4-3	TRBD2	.	TGCGCCAGCAGCCAGCACGGGACTAGCGCAAGCACAGATACGCAGTATTTT	CASSQHGTSASTDTQYF
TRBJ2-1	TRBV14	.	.	TGTGCCAGCAGCCAAGTGGCACTTTACAATGAGCAGTTCTTC	CASSQVALYNEQFF
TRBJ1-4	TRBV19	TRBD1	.	TGTGCCAGTAGTATAGTGAGGACAGGGGAAAAACTGTTTTTT	CASSIVRTGEKLFF
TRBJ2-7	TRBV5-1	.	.	TGCGCCAGCAGCTGGTCACAGGGCCCCGAGCAGTACTTC	CASSWSQGPEQYF
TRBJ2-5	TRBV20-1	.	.	TGCAGTGCTAGTGTCTCAGTGGGGGAGACCCAGTACTTC	CSASVSVGETQYF
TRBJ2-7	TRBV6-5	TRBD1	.	TGTGCCACCCGGGACAGGGGACTAGTTGGCTACGAGCAGTACTTC	CATRDRGLVGYEQYF